A single sample is the source of the 2 T cell receptor beta chains below, sequenced in a study of identical twins. MiXCR, run by TCRdb on the 5' RACE reads, gives a single entry per CDR3 protein. Here the sample spans 140,000 to 150,000 distinct CDR3 sequences, under 4.5% being singletons. The source material was memory T cells sorted from blood. These TCRs come from a man aged 18-30 years in good health.

This clonotype was recorded many times. The chain combines TRBV21-1 with TRBJ2-5; the table's D call, TRBD2, was not checked against the DNA. TRBV21-1 is reported as a pseudogene. The CDR3 is made up of 16 amino acids. CDR3 DNA: TGTGCCAGCAGCAAATGCGGTATGGGAGGCGAAGAGACCCAGTACTTC. It is translated as CASSKCGMGGEETQYF.

This clonotype occurred many times. The rearrangement uses TRBV6-1 and TRBJ2-7; D not certain. The CDR3 consists of 14 residues. Germline-derived CDR1 and CDR2 are MNHNS and SASEGT. Trimming stripped 6 bases from V and 2 bases from J, with 14 bases between. In nucleotides, the CDR3 is TGTGCCAGCAGCCCCGGGTCCGAACCCTACGAGCAGTACTTC. This encodes CASSPGSEPYEQYF.